What follows are 15 T cell receptor beta chains derived from one specimen sequenced in a study of cytomegalovirus exposure and HLA in healthy donors. Here immunoSEQ multiplex PCR was the method, and the copy in TCRdb shows in-frame clones only, minus some. Of 120,000 to 150,000 clones listed, roughly 86% are singletons. The specimen sequenced was PBMCs. All receptors come from a woman aged 25 to 39 in good health and CMV-seronegative.

V is TRBV7-2 and J is TRBJ2-1; a weak D match, TRBD2 (6 bases). Trimming left V 5 bases short and J 5 bases short, with 13 bases between. Per germline, CDR1 SGHTA and CDR2 FQGNSA. This CDR3 is built from 14 residues. The chain's CDR3 is CASSQRGGHNEQFF. CDR3 nucleotide sequence: TGTGCCAGCAGCCAGAGGGGAGGTCACAATGAGCAGTTCTTC. The full variable domain, with the rest looked up from reference TRBV7-2 and TRBJ2-1, is GAGVSQSPSNKVTEKGKDVELRCDPISGHTALYWYRQSLGQGLEFLIYFQGNSAPDKSGLPSDRFSAERTGGSVSTLTIQRTQQEDSAVYLCASSQRGGHNEQFFGPGTRLTVL.

The chain has TRBV19 and TRBJ1-5; D remains unclear. V was cut by 5 bases and J by 1 base, with 9 bases left in between. The CDR3 covers 14 residues. Germline CDR1 and CDR2: LNHDA and SQIVND (reference sequence). The CDR3 reads CASSLLISNQPQHF. DNA of the CDR3: TGTGCCAGTAGTCTACTGATCAGCAATCAGCCCCAGCATTTT.

This chain links TRBV28 with TRBJ1-4; D is ambiguous. This CDR3 is 17 amino acids long. Trimming left V 5 bases short and J 5 bases short, with 21 bases between. Germline V lookup: CDR1 MDHEN, CDR2 SYDVKM. The CDR3 loop is CASSPPLVRVGNEKLFF. The CDR3 DNA reads TGTGCCAGCAGTCCGCCTTTAGTGAGGGTTGGGAATGAAAAACTGTTTTTT.

This clone was seen only once. This CDR3 reads CASIGADRGITGELFF. The CDR3 DNA reads as TGTGCCAGCATAGGAGCAGACAGGGGGATCACCGGGGAGCTGTTTTTT. The chain has TRBV4-2 and TRBJ2-2; 9 positions agree with TRBD1. J was trimmed by 4 bases and V by 7 bases; bases with no gene match: 10. The germline V gene encodes CDR1 LGHNA and CDR2 YNFKEQ. The CDR3 loop spans 16 amino acids.

The chain uses TRBV28 and TRBJ1-2; 10 positions match TRBD1. CDR3 length equals 16 residues. Trimming cost V 5 bases and J 6 bases; bases outside gene matches: 12. Germline loops: CDR1 MDHEN, CDR2 SYDVKM. The CDR3 spells CASSTLRQGAADGYTF. CDR3 nucleotides: TGTGCCAGCAGTACACTTCGACAGGGGGCAGCCGATGGCTACACCTTC.

This clone was picked up a small number of times. The chain recombines TRBV7-3 with TRBJ1-5; tentatively, D is TRBD1 (6 bases). V was shortened by 5 bases and J by 7 bases, with 18 bases between the two germline ends. The V gene's germline CDR1 is SGHTA and CDR2 FQGTGA. The CDR3 is 15 amino acids. CDR3 nucleotides: TGTGCCAGCAGCCCCTCGACCCAGGGGCGGCAGCCCCAGCATTTT. Translation: CASSPSTQGRQPQHF.

The V call is TRBV2, the J call TRBJ1-6; D is perhaps TRBD1 (5 bases). Trimming took off 2 bases at V and 7 bases at J, with 12 bases between the two ends. Germline V CDR1 and CDR2: SNHLY, FYNNEI. The CDR3 extends over 15 amino acids. This chain's CDR3 is CASSELGHNNSPLHF. The CDR3 DNA is TGTGCCAGCAGTGAACTTGGACATAACAATTCACCCCTCCACTTT.

This clone was picked up a small number of times. J is TRBJ2-7 and V is TRBV11-2; D unclear. Germline V CDR1 and CDR2: SGHAT, FQNNGV. V lost 2 bases and J lost 3, with 23 bases in between. This CDR3 has 18 residues. CDR3 nucleotide sequence: TGTGCCAGCAGCTTATTCGAACAGCACTTTAATCTTTTCTACGAGCAGTACTTC. Protein sequence: CASSLFEQHFNLFYEQYF.

The rearrangement joins TRBV9 to TRBJ2-5, with a weak D call TRBD1 (5 bases). The CDR3 consists of 14 residues. In germline, CDR1 is SGDLS, CDR2 YYNGEE. The V gene lost 6 bases and the J gene lost 5 bases, with 17 bases spanning the gap. This CDR3 reads CASNLPTDGETQYF. CDR3 bases: TGTGCCAGCAACCTCCCGACAGATGGGGAGACCCAGTACTTC.

The V and J genes are TRBV5-1 and TRBJ1-4, with 8 bases lining up with TRBD1. The CDR3 is 15 residues long. V dropped 4 bases and J dropped 5; count of bases not matched to a gene: 7. Germline V gene lookup returns CDR1 SGHRS and CDR2 YFSETQ. The CDR3 here is CASSAGDRKNEKLFF. DNA of the CDR3: TGCGCCAGCAGCGCGGGGGACAGGAAGAATGAAAAACTGTTTTTT.

The CDR3 loop is CASSDRQGDYNEQFF. CDR3 DNA sequence: TGTGCCAGCAGTGACCGACAGGGGGACTACAATGAGCAGTTCTTC. The chain combines TRBV2 with TRBJ2-1, with 9 positions matching TRBD1. The J segment lost 3 bases and the V segment lost 3 bases, leaving 3 bases of the junction unmatched. Germline V gene sequence: CDR1 SNHLY, CDR2 FYNNEI. The CDR3 spans 15 residues.

The chain is built from TRBV5-4 and TRBJ2-5, with TRBD2 identical over 7 bases. The germline gives CDR1 SGHNT, CDR2 YYREEE (reference sequence). J was trimmed by 5 bases and V by 3 bases; bases with no gene match: 7. This CDR3 comprises 14 residues. CDR3 protein: CASSSGREAETQYF. The CDR3 DNA reads as TGTGCCAGCAGCTCGGGACGGGAGGCGGAGACCCAGTACTTC. Full variable domain (rest looked up from reference TRBV5-4 and TRBJ2-5): ETGVTQSPTHLIKTRGQQVTLRCSSQSGHNTVSWYQQALGQGPQFIFQYYREEENGRGNFPPRFSGLQFPNYSSELNVNALELDDSALYLCASSSGREAETQYFGPGTRLLVL.

J is TRBJ1-1 and V is TRBV6-1; D unclear. This CDR3 has 14 residues. The V end lost 7 bases, the J end lost 0 bases, and 12 bases lay between the germline ends. Germline-derived CDR1 and CDR2 are MNHNS and SASEGT. The chain's CDR3 is CASISDTMNTEAFF. The CDR3 coding sequence is TGTGCCAGCATTTCCGACACGATGAACACTGAAGCTTTCTTT.

J is TRBJ1-2 and V is TRBV9; 9 bases line up with TRBD1. Trimming at V came to 2 bases and at J to 4 bases, leaving 0 bases not matched to a gene. This CDR3 has 13 amino acids. Germline V gene data show CDR1 as SGDLS and CDR2 as YYNGEE. For the CDR3, the DNA is TGTGCCAGCAGCGTGGGACAGGGCTATGGCTACACCTTC. It is translated as CASSVGQGYGYTF.

The chain uses TRBV7-7 and TRBJ1-2; tentative D call: TRBD1 (5 bases). This CDR3 has 14 amino acids. Germline-derived CDR1 and CDR2 are SSHAT and FNYEAQ (reference sequence). Trimming removed 5 bases at V and 8 bases at J, with 18 bases between. The CDR3 sequence: CASSLGRDRGGYTF. Here the CDR3 DNA reads TGTGCCAGCAGCCTGGGGAGGGACCGTGGAGGCTACACCTTC.